These 14 T cell receptor beta chains originate from one sample sequenced in a study of blood T cell repertoires in COVID-19 (dated by TCRdb to about 2020). The library was made by the immunoSEQ multiplex PCR assay. TCRdb's version of the immuneACCESS table is confined to in-frame rearrangements and falls short of the full clone set. An unresolved V gene accounts for under half of the shortfall where checked; the remainder is of unknown origin. Present in this sample are about 50,000 clones, 78% of which were seen just once. The ten largest clonotypes hold about 6% of the sample. Sequencing input: PBMCs or T cells enriched from blood (not recorded which). These receptors all come from a woman between 50 and 59 years old with acute COVID-19.

This clone was counted between two and nine times. V gene TRBV3-1 (or the pseudogene TRBV3-2) combines with J gene TRBJ1-2; the D gene is possibly TRBD1 (6 bases). This CDR3 region has 16 residues. Between the trimmed V and J ends, which lost 4 bases and 4 bases, there was a span of 19 bases. In germline, CDR1 is LGHDT, CDR2 YNNKEL (reference sequence). DNA for the CDR3: TGTGCCAGCAGCCCCCAGGGTGTGCGGGGGCTCTATGGCTACACCTTC. Translated, it gives CASSPQGVRGLYGYTF.

This sequence joins TRBV11-3 and TRBJ2-7; TRBD1 might be the D (6 bases). Germline CDR1 SGHNT, CDR2 YENEEA. V gave up 5 bases and J gave up 1 base, with 9 bases separating them. This CDR3 has 13 residues. CDR3 sequence: CASSGGLSYEQYF. CDR3 in DNA: TGTGCCAGCAGCGGGGGCCTATCCTACGAGCAGTACTTC.

V and J are TRBV5-1 and TRBJ2-7; possibly TRBD1 for D (5 bases). V lost 0 bases, J lost 2 bases, and 9 bases lay in between. Germline CDR1 is SGHRS and CDR2 is YFSETQ. This CDR3 region has 14 residues. The CDR3 nucleotides are TGCGCCAGCAGCTTGGCAGGGCGTACCTACGAGCAGTACTTC. It specifies CASSLAGRTYEQYF.

The V and J genes are TRBV9 and TRBJ1-1, with TRBD1 matching over 11 bases. V was clipped by 0 bases and J by 4 bases; unmatched bases: 8. The CDR3 has 17 amino acids. The germline gives CDR1 SGDLS, CDR2 YYNGEE. This CDR3 reads CASSVGSGTGGFTEAFF. CDR3 DNA sequence: TGTGCCAGCAGCGTAGGATCCGGGACAGGGGGTTTCACTGAAGCTTTCTTT.

The chain links TRBV5-1 to TRBJ1-1; 12 nucleotides agree with TRBD1. This CDR3 is 15 amino acids long. Germline-derived CDR1 and CDR2 are SGHRS and YFSETQ. Germline trimming cut 3 bases from V and 10 bases from J; bases unmatched to any gene: 10. CDR3 DNA: TGCGCCAGCAGCTGGAAGGGGACAGGGGGCGCGATAGCTTTCTTT. Residues: CASSWKGTGGAIAFF. The variable domain in full, completed from reference TRBV5-1 and TRBJ1-1, reads KAGVTQTPRYLIKTRGQQVTLSCSPISGHRSVSWYQQTPGQGLQFLFEYFSETQRNKGNFPGRFSGRQFSNSRSEMNVSTLELGDSALYLCASSWKGTGGAIAFFGQGTRLTVV.

V gene TRBV27 combines with J gene TRBJ2-1, with 13 bases matching TRBD2. Trimming took 2 bases from V and 0 from J; bases not matched to a gene: 1. From germline, CDR1 is MNHEY and CDR2 SMNVEV (reference sequence). The CDR3 runs to 17 residues. CDR3 nucleotide sequence: TGTGCCAGCAGTTTAAGGACTAGCGGGAGCTCCTACAATGAGCAGTTCTTC. Protein sequence: CASSLRTSGSSYNEQFF.

The J gene is TRBJ1-5, the V gene TRBV6-5; 8 bases agree with TRBD1. With V trimmed by 6 bases and J by 3 bases, 4 bases remained unmatched. Germline V gene sequence: CDR1 MNHEY, CDR2 SVGAGI. This CDR3 contains 14 residues. The CDR3 nucleotides read TGTGCCAGCAGCAGGGGGCGAGTCAATCAGCCCCAGCATTTT. It translates to CASSRGRVNQPQHF.

The gene calls are TRBV10-3 and TRBJ1-1; no firm D call. CDR1 is ENHRY and CDR2 is SYGVKD in the germline V gene. The CDR3 runs 14 residues. Trimming pared 6 bases from V and 5 bases from J, leaving 16 bases between. The CDR3 sequence: CAISRLATRTEAFF. CDR3 bases: TGTGCCATCAGCAGACTGGCTACTCGGACTGAAGCTTTCTTT.

This chain links TRBV7-3 with TRBJ1-2; no clear D. The germline V gene encodes CDR1 SGHTA and CDR2 FQGTGA. V gave up 5 bases and J gave up 4 bases, with 11 bases separating them. CDR3 length: 13 amino acids. The CDR3: CASSLVGSYGYTF. The CDR3, as DNA: TGTGCCAGCAGCCTAGTTGGTAGCTATGGCTACACCTTC.

The chain carries TRBV10-3 and TRBJ2-1; 7 bases are shared with TRBD2. V lost 10 bases, J lost 2 bases, and 11 bases stayed unmatched. The CDR3 contains 15 residues. CDR1 ENHRY and CDR2 SYGVKD come from the germline V gene. This chain's CDR3 is CATRGESITYNEQFF. CDR3 DNA: TGTGCCACTCGGGGGGAAAGTATTACCTACAATGAGCAGTTCTTC.

The rearrangement joins TRBV24-1 to TRBJ2-3, with D maybe TRBD2 (5 bases). The V and J ends lost 6 bases and 8 bases respectively, with 14 bases between them. Germline V gene sequence: CDR1 KGHDR, CDR2 SFDVKD. The CDR3 runs to 13 residues. CDR3 amino acids: CATSPGLGGTQYF. The CDR3 DNA sequence: TGTGCCACCAGTCCCGGGCTAGGAGGTACGCAGTATTTT.

The chain uses TRBV5-1 and TRBJ2-3, with 9 bases fitting TRBD2. Germline CDR1 reads SGHRS; CDR2 reads YFSETQ. CDR3 length: 15 amino acids. J lost 5 bases, V lost 5 bases, and 9 bases had no gene match. This CDR3 reads CASRSGGGAGDTQYF. The CDR3, as DNA: TGCGCCAGCAGGAGTGGCGGGGGGGCAGGAGATACGCAGTATTTT.

The chain combines TRBV2 with TRBJ2-7, with 7 positions matching TRBD1. The CDR3 loop spans 11 amino acids. Germline V gene sequence: CDR1 SNHLY, CDR2 FYNNEI. With V trimmed by 2 bases and J by 10 bases, 2 bases remained unmatched. CDR3 bases: TGTGCCAGCAGTGAACACAGGGGACAGTACTTC. As protein: CASSEHRGQYF.

The rearrangement joins TRBV6-5 to TRBJ2-7; TRBD1 might be the D (6 bases). Trimming stripped 8 bases from V and 3 bases from J, with 17 bases between. Germline V gene data show CDR1 as MNHEY and CDR2 as SVGAGI. The CDR3 covers 14 residues. The CDR3 protein is CASAPGTSNYEQYF. CDR3 coding DNA: TGTGCCAGCGCCCCAGGGACATCTAACTACGAGCAGTACTTC.